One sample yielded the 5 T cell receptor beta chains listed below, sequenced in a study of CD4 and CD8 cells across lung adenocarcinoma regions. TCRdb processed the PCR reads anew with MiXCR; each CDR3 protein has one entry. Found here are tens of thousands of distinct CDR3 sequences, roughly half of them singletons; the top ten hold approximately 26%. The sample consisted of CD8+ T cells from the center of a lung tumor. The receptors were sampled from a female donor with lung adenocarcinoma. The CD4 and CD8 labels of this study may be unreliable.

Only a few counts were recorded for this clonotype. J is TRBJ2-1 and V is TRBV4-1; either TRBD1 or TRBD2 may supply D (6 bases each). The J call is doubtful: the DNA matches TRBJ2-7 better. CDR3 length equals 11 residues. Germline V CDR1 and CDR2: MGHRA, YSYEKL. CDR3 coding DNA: TGCGCCAGCGTCGAGGGGGGCGAGCAGTACTTC. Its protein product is CASVEGGEQYF.

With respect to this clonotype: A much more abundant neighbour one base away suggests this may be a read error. The CDR3 protein is CASSDRSGGTQFF. CDR3 DNA sequence: TGTGCCAGCAGTGACAGGAGTGGTGGGACCCAGTTCTTC. The gene calls are TRBV6-4 and TRBJ2-1; either TRBD1 or TRBD2 may supply D (5 bases each). The CDR3 runs to 13 residues. Germline CDR1 is MRHNA and CDR2 is SNTAGT. The germline V and J ends were trimmed by 2 bases and 13 bases, with 15 bases remaining between them.

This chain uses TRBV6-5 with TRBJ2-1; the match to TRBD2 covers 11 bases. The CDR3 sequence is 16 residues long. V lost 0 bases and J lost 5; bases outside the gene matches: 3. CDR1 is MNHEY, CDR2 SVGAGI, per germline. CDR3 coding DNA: TGTGCCAGCAGTTACTCTAGCGGGGGGGCGGACAATGAGCAGTTCTTC. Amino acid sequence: CASSYSSGGADNEQFF.

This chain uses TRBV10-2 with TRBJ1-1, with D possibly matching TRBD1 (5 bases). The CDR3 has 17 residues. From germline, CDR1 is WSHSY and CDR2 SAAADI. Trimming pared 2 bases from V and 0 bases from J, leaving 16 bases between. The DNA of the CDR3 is TGCGCCAGCAGTGAGAGCCCCTCGGGGGGACTGAACACTGAAGCTTTCTTT. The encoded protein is CASSESPSGGLNTEAFF.

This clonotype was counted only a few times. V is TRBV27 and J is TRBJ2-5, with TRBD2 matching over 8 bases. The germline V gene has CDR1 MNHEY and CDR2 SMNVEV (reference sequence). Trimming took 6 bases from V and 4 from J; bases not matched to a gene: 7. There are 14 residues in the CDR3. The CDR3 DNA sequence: TGTGCCAGCAGACGGGGGGGCCGCGTAGAGACCCAGTACTTC. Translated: CASRRGGRVETQYF.